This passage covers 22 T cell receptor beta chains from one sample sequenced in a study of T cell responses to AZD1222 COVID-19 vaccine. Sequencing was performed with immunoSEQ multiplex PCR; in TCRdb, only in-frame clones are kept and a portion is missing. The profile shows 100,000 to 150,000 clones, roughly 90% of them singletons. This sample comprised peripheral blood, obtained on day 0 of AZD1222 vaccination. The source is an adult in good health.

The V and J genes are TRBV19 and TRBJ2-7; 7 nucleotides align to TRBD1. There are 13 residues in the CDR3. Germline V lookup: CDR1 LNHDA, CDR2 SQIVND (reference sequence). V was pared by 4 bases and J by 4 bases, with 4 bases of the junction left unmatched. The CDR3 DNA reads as TGTGCCAGTAGTAGGCAGGGGGAGTACGAGCAGTACTTC. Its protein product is CASSRQGEYEQYF.

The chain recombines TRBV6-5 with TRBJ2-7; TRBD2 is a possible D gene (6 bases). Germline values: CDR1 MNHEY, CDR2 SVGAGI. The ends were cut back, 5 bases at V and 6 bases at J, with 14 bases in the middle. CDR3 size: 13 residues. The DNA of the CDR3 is TGTGCCAGCAGTCCCCGGGCCGGGGGCGAGCAGTACTTC. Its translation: CASSPRAGGEQYF.

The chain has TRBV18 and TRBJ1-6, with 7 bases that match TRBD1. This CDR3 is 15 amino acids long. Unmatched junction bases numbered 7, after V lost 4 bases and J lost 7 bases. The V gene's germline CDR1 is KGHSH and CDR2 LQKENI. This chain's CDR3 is CASSLYRGENSPLHF. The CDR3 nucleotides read TGTGCCAGCTCACTCTACAGGGGCGAGAATTCACCCCTCCACTTT.

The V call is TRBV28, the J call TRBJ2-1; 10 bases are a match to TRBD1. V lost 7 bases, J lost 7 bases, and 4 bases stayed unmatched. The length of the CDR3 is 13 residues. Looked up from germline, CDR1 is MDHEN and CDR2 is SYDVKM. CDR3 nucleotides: TGTGCCAGCACCGAGGACAGGGGGAATGAGCAGTTCTTC. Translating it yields CASTEDRGNEQFF.

The CDR3 region is CASSAPTDPDGTDTQYF. The CDR3, as DNA: TGTGCCAGCAGCGCTCCTACCGACCCTGATGGCACAGATACGCAGTATTTT. The rearrangement uses TRBV9 and TRBJ2-3; D is ambiguous. The CDR3 spans 17 residues. The V gene's germline CDR1 is SGDLS and CDR2 YYNGEE. V was pared by 3 bases and J by 1 base, with 18 bases between.

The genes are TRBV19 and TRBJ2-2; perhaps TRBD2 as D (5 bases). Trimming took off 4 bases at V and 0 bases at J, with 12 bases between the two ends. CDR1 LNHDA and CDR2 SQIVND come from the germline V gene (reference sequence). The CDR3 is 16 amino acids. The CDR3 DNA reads TGTGCCAGTAGTACCCCCTCCGGGACGAACACCGGGGAGCTGTTTTTT. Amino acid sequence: CASSTPSGTNTGELFF.

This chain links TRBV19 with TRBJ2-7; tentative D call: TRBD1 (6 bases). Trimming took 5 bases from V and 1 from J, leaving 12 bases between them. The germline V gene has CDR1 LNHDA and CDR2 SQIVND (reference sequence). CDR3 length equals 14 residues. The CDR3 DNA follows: TGTGCCAGTAGTCCCTCGGGACATTCCTACGAGCAGTACTTC. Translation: CASSPSGHSYEQYF. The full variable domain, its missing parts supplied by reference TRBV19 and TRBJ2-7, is DGGITQSPKYLFRKEGQNVTLSCEQNLNHDAMYWYRQDPGQGLRLIYYSQIVNDFQKGDIAEGYSVSREKKESFPLTVTSAQKNPTAFYLCASSPSGHSYEQYFGPGTRLTVT.

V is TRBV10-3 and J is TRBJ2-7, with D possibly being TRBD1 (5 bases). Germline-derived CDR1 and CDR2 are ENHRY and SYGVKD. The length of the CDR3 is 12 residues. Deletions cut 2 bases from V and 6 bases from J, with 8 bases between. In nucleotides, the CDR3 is TGTGCCATCAGTGAGGTCAGGGCCGAGCAGTACTTC. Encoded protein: CAISEVRAEQYF.

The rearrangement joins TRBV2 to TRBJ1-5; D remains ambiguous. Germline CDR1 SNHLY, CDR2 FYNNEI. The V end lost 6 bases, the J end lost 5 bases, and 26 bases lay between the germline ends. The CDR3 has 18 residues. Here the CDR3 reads CASSGLAGWGLRDQPQHF. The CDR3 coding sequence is TGTGCCAGCAGCGGCCTCGCGGGATGGGGTTTGAGGGATCAGCCCCAGCATTTT. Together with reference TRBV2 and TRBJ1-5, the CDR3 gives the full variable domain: EPEVTQTPSHQVTQMGQEVILRCVPISNHLYFYWYRQILGQKVEFLVSFYNNEISEKSEIFDDQFSVERPDGSNFTLKIRSTKLEDSAMYFCASSGLAGWGLRDQPQHFGDGTRLSIL.

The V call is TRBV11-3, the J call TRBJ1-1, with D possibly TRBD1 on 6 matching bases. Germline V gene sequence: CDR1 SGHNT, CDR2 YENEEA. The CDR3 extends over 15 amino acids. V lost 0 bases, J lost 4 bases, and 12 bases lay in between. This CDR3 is CASSLDALGGTEAFF. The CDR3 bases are TGTGCCAGCAGCTTAGACGCGCTAGGGGGCACTGAAGCTTTCTTT. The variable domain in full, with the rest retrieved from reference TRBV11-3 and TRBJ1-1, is EAGVVQSPRYKIIEKKQPVAFWCNPISGHNTLYWYLQNLGQGPELLIRYENEEAVDDSQLPKDRFSAERLKGVDSTLKIQPAELGDSAVYLCASSLDALGGTEAFFGQGTRLTVV.

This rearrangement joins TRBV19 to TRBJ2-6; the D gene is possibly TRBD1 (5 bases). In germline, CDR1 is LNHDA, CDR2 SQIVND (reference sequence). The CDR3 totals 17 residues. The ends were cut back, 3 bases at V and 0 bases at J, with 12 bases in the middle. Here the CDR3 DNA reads TGTGCCAGTAGTATTTACCTTACAGGCTCTGGGGCCAACGTCCTGACTTTC. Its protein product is CASSIYLTGSGANVLTF.

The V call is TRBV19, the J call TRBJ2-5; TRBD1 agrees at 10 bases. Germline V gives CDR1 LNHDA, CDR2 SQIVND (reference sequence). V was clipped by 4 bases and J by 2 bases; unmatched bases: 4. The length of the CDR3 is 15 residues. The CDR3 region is CASSNTGQGQETQYF. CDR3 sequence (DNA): TGTGCCAGTAGTAATACGGGACAGGGGCAAGAGACCCAGTACTTC.

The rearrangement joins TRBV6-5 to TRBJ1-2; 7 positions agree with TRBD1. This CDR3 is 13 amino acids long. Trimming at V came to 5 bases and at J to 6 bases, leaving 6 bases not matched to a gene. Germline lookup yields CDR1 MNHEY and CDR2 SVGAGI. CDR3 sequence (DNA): TGTGCCAGCAGTAGGGGGACAGTGGATGGCTACACCTTC. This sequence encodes CASSRGTVDGYTF.

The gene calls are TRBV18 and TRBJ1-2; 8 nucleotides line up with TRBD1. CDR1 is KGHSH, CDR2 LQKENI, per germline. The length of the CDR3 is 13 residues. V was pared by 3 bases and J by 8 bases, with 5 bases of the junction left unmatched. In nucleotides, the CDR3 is TGTGCCAGCTCACCCGGACAGGGTCAGGGCTACACCTTC. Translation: CASSPGQGQGYTF.

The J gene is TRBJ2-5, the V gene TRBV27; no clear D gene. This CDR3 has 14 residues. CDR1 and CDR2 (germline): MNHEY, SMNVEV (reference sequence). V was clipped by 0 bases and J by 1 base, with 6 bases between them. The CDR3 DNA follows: TGTGCCAGCAGTTTATCTCATTCCCAAGAGACCCAGTACTTC. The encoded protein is CASSLSHSQETQYF.

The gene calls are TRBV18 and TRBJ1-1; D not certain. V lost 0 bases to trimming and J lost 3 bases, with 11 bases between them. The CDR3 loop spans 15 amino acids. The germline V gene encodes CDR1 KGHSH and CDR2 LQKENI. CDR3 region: CASSPPPGRDTEAFF. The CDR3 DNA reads TGTGCCAGCTCACCACCTCCGGGTCGGGACACTGAAGCTTTCTTT.

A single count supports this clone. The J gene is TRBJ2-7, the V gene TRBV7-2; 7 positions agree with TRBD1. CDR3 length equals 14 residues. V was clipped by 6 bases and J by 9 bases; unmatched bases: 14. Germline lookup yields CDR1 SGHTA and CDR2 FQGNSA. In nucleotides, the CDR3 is TGTGCCAGCAGATCGACAGGGCGCGCTCTAAGGCAGTACTTC. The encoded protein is CASRSTGRALRQYF.

CDR3 residues: CASSLGRGYGYTF. The CDR3 nucleotides read TGTGCCAGCAGCTTGGGCAGGGGCTATGGCTACACCTTC. The chain couples TRBV5-4 to TRBJ1-2, with a tentative D call TRBD1 (6 bases). The V gene's germline CDR1 is SGHNT and CDR2 YYREEE (reference sequence). The CDR3 is 13 amino acids. V lost 0 bases, J lost 4 bases, and 7 bases lay in between.

CDR3 DNA: TGTGCCAGCAGTGACGGGGATGGCTACACCTTC. Its protein product is CASSDGDGYTF. J is TRBJ1-2 and V is TRBV25-1; D gene ambiguous. Germline CDR1 and CDR2: MGHDK and SYGVNS. V was clipped by 3 bases and J by 6 bases, with 5 bases between them. The CDR3 sequence is 11 residues long.

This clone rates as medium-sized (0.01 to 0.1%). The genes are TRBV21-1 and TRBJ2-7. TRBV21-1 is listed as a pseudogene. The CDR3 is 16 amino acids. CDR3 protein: CASSKVGERPEYEQYF. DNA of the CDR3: TGTGCCAGCAGCAAAGTAGGGGAGCGACCTGAGTACGAGCAGTACTTC.

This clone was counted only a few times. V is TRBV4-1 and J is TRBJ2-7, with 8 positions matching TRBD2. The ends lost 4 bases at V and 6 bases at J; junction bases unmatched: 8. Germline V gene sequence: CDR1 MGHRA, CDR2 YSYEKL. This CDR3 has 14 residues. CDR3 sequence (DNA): TGCGCCAGCAGCCCCGGGACTAGTTCTGCCGAGCAGTACTTC. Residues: CASSPGTSSAEQYF.

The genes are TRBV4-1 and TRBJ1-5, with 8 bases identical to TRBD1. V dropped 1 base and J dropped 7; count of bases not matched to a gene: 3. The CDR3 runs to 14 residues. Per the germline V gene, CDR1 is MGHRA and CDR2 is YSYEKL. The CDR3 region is CASSQGQGYQPQHF. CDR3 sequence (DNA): TGCGCCAGCAGCCAAGGACAGGGGTACCAGCCCCAGCATTTT.